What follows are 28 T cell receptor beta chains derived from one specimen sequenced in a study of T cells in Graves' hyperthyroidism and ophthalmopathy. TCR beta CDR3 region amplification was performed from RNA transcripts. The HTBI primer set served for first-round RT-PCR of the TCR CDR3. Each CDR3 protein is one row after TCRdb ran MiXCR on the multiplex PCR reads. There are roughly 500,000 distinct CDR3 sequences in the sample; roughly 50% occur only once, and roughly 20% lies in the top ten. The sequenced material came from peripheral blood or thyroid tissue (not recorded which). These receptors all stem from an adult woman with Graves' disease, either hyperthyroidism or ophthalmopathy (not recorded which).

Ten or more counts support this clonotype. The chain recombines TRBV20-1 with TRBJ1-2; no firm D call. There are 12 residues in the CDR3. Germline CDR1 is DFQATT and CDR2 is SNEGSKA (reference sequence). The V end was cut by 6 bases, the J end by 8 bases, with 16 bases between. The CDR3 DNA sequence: TGCAGTGCCACACAAGCATCCTGGGGCTACACCTTC. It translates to CSATQASWGYTF.

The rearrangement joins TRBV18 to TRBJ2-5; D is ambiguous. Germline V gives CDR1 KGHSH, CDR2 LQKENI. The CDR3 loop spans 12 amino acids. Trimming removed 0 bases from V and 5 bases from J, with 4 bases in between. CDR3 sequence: CASSPPRETQYF. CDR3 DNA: TGTGCCAGCTCACCACCGCGGGAGACCCAGTACTTC. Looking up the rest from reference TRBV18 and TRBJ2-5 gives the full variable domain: NAGVMQNPRHLVRRRGQEARLRCSPMKGHSHVYWYRQLPEEGLKFMVYLQKENIIDESGMPKERFSAEFPKEGPSILRIQQVVRGDSAAYFCASSPPRETQYFGPGTRLLVL.

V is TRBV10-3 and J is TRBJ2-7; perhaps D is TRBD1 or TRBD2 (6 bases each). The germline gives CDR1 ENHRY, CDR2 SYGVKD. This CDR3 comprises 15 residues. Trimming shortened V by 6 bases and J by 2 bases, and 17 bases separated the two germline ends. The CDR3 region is CAIRQGRDVPYEQYF. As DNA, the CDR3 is TGTGCCATCAGGCAGGGGCGGGACGTCCCCTACGAGCAGTACTTC.

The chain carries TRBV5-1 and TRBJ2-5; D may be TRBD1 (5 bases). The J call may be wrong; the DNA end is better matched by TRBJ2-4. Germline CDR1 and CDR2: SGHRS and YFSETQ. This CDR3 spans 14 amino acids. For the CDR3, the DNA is TGCGCCAGCAGCTTGGCAGGGTCGACAAACATTCAGTACTTC. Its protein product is CASSLAGSTNIQYF.

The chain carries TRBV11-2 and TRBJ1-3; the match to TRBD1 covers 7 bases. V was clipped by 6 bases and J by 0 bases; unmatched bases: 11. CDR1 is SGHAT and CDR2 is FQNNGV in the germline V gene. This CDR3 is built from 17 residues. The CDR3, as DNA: TGTGCCAGCAGTCTGGCTAGCGGGACAGTCTCTGGAAACACCATATATTTT. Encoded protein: CASSLASGTVSGNTIYF. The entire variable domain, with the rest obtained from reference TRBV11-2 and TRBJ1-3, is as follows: EAGVAQSPRYKIIEKRQSVAFWCNPISGHATLYWYQQILGQGPKLLIQFQNNGVVDDSQLPKDRFSAERLKGVDSTLKIQPAKLEDSAVYLCASSLASGTVSGNTIYFGEGSWLTVV.

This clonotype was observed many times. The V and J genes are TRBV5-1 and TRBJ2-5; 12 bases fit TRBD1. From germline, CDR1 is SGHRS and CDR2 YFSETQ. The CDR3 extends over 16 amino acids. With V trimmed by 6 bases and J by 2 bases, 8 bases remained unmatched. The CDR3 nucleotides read TGCGCCAGCACCAGGGGGACAGGGGGCTTGCAAGAGACCCAGTACTTC. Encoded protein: CASTRGTGGLQETQYF.

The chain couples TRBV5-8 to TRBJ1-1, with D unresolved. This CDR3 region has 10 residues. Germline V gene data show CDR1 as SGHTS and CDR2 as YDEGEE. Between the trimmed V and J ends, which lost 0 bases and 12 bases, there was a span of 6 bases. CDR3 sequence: CASSLGLTFF. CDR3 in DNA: TGTGCCAGCAGCTTGGGGCTGACTTTCTTT.

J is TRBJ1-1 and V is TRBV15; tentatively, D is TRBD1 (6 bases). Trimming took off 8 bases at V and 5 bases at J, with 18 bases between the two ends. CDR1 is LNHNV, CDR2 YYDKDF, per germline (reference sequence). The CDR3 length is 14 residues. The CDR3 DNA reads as TGTGCCACCGGACGACGGAGGGGGAAGACTGAAGCTTTCTTT. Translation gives CATGRRRGKTEAFF.

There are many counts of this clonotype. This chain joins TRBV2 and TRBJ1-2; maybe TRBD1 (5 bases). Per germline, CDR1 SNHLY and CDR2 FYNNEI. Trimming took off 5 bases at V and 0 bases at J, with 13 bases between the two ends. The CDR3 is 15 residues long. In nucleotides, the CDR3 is TGTGCCAGCAGTCCAACTCAGGGTGCTAACTATGGCTACACCTTC. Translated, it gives CASSPTQGANYGYTF.

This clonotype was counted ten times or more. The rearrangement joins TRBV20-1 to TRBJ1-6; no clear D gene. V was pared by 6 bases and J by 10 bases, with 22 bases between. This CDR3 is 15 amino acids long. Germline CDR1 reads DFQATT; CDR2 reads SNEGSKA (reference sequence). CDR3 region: CSAPSFYTRPSPLHF. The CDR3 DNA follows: TGCAGTGCCCCCTCCTTTTATACGAGGCCGTCACCCCTCCACTTT.

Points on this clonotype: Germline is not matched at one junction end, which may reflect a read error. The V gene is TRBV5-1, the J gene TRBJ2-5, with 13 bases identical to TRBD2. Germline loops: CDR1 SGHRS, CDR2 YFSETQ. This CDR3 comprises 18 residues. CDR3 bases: TGTGCCAGCAGCCAAGAACTAGCGGGAGGGGCCCTACAAGAGACCCAGTACTTC. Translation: CASSQELAGGALQETQYF.

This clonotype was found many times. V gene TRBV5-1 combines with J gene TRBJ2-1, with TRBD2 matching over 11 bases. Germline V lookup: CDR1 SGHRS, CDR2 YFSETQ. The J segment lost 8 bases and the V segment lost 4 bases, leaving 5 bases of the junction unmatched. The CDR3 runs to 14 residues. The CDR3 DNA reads TGCGCCAGCAGCGTCACTAGCGGGAGTTATGAGCAGTTCTTC. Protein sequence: CASSVTSGSYEQFF.

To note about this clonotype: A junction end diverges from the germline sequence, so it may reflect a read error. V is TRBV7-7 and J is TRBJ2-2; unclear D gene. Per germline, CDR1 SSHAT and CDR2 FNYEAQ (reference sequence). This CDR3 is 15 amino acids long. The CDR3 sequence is CASSARVPNTGELFF. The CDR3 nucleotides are TGTGCTAGCAGTGCTAGAGTACCGAACACCGGGGAGCTGTTTTTT.

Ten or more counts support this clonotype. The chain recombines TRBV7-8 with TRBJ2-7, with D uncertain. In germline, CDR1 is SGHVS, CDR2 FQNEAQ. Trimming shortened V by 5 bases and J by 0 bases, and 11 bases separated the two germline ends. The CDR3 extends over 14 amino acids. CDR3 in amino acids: CASSRMVYSYEQYF. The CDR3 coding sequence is TGTGCCAGCAGCCGAATGGTTTACTCCTACGAGCAGTACTTC.

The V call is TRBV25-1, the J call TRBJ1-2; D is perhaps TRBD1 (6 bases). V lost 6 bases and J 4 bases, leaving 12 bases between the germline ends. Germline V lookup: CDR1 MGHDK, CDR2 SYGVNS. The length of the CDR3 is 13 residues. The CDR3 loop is CASSGAGAYGYTF. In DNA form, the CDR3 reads TGTGCCAGCAGCGGGGCAGGGGCCTATGGCTACACCTTC.

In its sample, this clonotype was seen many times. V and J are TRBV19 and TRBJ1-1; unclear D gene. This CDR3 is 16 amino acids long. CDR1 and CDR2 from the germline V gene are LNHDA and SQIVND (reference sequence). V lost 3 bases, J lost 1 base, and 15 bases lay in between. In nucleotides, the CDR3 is TGTGCCAGTAGTATTCTCACATCAGGCCCGAACACTGAAGCTTTCTTT. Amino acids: CASSILTSGPNTEAFF.

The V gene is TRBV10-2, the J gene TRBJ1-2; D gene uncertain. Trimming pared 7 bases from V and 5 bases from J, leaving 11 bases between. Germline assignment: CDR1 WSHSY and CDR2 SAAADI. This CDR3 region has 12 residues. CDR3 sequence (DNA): TGCGCCAGCAAGGAAGCGCAATATGGCTACACCTTC. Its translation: CASKEAQYGYTF.

CDR3 sequence (DNA): TGTGCCAGCAGCTTACAAGTATCCGGAAACACCATATATTTT. Translating gives CASSLQVSGNTIYF. The genes are TRBV7-2 and TRBJ1-3; no definite D call. CDR1 and CDR2 from the germline V gene are SGHTA and FQGNSA. The CDR3 runs 14 residues. Trimming pared 2 bases from V and 4 bases from J, leaving 9 bases between.

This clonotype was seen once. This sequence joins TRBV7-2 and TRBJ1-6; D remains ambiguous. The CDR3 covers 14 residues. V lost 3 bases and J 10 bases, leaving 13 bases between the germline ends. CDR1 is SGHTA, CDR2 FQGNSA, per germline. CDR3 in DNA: TGTGCCAGCAGCTTCGAGGGTTTTATCTCACCCCTCCACTTT. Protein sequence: CASSFEGFISPLHF. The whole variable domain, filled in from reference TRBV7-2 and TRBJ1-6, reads GAGVSQSPSNKVTEKGKDVELRCDPISGHTALYWYRQSLGQGLEFLIYFQGNSAPDKSGLPSDRFSAERTGGSVSTLTIQRTQQEDSAVYLCASSFEGFISPLHFGNGTRLTVT.

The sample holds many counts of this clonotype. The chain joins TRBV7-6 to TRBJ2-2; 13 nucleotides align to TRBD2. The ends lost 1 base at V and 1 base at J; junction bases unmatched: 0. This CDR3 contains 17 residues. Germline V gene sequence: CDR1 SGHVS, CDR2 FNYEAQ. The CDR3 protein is CASSLGTSGRNTGELFF. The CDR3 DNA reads TGTGCCAGCAGCTTAGGGACTAGCGGGAGGAACACCGGGGAGCTGTTTTTT.

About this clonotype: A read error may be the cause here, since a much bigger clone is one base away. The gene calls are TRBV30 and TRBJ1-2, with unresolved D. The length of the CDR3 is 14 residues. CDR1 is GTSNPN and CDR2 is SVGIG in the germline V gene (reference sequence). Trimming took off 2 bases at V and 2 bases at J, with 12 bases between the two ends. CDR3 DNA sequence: TGTGCCTGGAGTTCCTGTCCTCGGAACTATGGCTACACCTTC. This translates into CAWSSCPRNYGYTF.

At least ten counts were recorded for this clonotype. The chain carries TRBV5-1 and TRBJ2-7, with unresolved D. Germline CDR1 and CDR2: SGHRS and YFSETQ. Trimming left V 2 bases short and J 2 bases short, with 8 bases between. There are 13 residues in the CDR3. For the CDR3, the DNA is TGCGCCAGCAGCTTTGGGCTCACCTACGAGCAGTACTTC. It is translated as CASSFGLTYEQYF.

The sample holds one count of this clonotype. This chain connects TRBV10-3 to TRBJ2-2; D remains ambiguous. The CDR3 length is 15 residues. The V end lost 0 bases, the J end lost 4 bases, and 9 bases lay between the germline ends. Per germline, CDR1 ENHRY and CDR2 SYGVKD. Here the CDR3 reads CAISESMLGTGELFF. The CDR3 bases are TGTGCCATCAGTGAGTCGATGTTGGGCACCGGGGAGCTGTTTTTT.

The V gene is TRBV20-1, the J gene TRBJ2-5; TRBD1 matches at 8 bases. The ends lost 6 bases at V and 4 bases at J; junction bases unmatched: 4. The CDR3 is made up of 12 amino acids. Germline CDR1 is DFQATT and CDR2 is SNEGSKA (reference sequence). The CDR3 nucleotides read TGCAGTGCAGTGGACAGGGTAGAGACCCAGTACTTC. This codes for CSAVDRVETQYF.

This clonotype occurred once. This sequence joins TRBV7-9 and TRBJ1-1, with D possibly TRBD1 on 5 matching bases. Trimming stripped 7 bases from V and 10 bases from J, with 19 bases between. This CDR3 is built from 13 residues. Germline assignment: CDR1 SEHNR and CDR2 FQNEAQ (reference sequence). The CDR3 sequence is CASIREHLKGAFF. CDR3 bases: TGTGCCAGCATCAGGGAGCACTTAAAGGGAGCTTTCTTT.

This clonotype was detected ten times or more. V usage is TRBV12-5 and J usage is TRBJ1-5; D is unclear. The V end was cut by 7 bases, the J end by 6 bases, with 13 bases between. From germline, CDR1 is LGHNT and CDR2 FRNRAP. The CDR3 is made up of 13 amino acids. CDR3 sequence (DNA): TGTGCTAGTGCTAGGGATATGATTCAGCCCCAGCATTTT. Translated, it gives CASARDMIQPQHF.

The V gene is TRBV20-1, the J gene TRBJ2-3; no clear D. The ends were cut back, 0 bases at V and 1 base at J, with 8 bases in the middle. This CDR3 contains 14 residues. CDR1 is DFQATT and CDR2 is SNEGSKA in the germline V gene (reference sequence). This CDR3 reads CSAREGMGTDTQYF. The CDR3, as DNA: TGCAGTGCTAGAGAGGGGATGGGCACAGATACGCAGTATTTT.

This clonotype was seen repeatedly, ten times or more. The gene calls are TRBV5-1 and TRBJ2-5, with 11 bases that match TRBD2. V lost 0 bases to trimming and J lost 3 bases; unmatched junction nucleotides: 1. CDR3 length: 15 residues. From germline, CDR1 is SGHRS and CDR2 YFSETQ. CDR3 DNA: TGCGCCAGCAGCTTGGTACTAGCGGGAGAAGAGACCCAGTACTTC. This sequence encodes CASSLVLAGEETQYF.